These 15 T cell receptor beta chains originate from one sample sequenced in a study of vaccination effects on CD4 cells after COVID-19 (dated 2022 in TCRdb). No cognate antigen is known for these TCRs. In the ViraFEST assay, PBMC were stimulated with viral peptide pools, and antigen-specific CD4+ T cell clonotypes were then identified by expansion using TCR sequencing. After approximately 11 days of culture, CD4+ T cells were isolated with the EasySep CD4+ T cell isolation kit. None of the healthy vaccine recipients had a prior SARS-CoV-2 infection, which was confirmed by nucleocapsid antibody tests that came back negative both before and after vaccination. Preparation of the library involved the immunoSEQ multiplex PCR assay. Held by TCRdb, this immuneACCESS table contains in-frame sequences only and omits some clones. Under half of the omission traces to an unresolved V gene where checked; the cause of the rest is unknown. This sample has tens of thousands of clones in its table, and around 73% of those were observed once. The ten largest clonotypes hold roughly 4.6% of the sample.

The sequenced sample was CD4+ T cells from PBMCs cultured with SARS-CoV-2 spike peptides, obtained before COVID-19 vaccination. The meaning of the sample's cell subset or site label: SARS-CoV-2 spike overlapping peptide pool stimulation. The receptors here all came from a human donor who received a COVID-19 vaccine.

The CDR3 DNA sequence: TGTGCCAGCAGTGGAGGGACTAGCGGAAATGAGCAGTTCTTC. It specifies CASSGGTSGNEQFF. The chain couples TRBV2 to TRBJ2-1; 11 bases are a match to TRBD2. There are 14 residues in the CDR3. V shed 4 bases and J 7 bases; nucleotides not matched to a gene: 3. Germline V CDR1 and CDR2: SNHLY, FYNNEI.

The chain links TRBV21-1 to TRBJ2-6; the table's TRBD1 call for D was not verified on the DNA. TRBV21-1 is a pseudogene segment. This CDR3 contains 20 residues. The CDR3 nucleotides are TGTGCCAGCAGCAAAGCCCCATGCGACAGGGACATCCCCGGGGACAACGTCCTGACTTTC. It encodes CASSKAPCDRDIPGDNVLTF.

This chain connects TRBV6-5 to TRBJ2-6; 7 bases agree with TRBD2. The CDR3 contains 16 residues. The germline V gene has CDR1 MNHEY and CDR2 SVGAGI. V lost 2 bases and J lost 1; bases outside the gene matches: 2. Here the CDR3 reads CASSYQGGSGANVLTF. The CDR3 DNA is TGTGCCAGCAGTTACCAGGGAGGGTCTGGGGCCAACGTCCTGACTTTC.

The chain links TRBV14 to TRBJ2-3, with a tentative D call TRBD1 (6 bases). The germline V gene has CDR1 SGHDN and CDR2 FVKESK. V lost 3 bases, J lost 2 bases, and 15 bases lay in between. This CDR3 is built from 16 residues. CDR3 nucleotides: TGTGCCAGCAGCCAGCTGGGGGACAAAGACACAGATACGCAGTATTTT. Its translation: CASSQLGDKDTDTQYF.

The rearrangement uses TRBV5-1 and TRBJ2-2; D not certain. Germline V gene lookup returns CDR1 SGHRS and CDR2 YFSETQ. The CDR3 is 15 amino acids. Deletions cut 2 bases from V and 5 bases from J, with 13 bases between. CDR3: CASSFFGSGTGELFF. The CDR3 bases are TGCGCCAGCAGCTTCTTCGGCTCCGGGACCGGGGAGCTGTTTTTT. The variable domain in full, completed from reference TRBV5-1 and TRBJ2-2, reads KAGVTQTPRYLIKTRGQQVTLSCSPISGHRSVSWYQQTPGQGLQFLFEYFSETQRNKGNFPGRFSGRQFSNSRSEMNVSTLELGDSALYLCASSFFGSGTGELFFGEGSRLTVL.

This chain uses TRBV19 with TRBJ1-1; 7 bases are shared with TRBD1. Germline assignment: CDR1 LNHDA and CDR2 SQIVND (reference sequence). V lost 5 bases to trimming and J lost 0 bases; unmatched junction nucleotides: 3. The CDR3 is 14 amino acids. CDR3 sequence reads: CASSATGVNTEAFF. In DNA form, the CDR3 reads TGTGCCAGTAGTGCCACAGGGGTGAACACTGAAGCTTTCTTT.

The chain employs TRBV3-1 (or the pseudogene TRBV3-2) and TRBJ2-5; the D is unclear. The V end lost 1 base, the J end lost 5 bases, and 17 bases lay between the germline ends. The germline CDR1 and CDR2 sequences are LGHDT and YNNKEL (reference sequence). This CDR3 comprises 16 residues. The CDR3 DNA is TGTGCCAGCAGCCAAGTGCCCTACTCTACGGAGGAGACCCAGTACTTC. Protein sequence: CASSQVPYSTEETQYF.

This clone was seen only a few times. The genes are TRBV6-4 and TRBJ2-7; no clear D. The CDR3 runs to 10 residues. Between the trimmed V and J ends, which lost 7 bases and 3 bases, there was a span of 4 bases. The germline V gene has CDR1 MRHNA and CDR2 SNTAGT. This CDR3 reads CASIGYEQYF. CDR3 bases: TGTGCCAGCATTGGCTACGAGCAGTACTTC.

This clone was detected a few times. CDR3 in DNA: TGTGCCAGCAGCCTTAAAAGCAATCAGCCCCAGCATTTT. This codes for CASSLKSNQPQHF. This chain links TRBV12-3 or TRBV12-4 with TRBJ1-5; D unclear. Trimming removed 6 bases at V and 1 base at J, with 7 bases between. The CDR3 totals 13 residues.

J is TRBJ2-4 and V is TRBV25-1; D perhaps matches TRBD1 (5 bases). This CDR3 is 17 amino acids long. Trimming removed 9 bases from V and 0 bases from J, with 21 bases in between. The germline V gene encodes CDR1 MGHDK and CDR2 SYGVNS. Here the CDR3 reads CASTPETVSLAKNIQYF. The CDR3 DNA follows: TGTGCCAGTACCCCCGAGACAGTTTCCCTAGCCAAAAACATTCAGTACTTC.

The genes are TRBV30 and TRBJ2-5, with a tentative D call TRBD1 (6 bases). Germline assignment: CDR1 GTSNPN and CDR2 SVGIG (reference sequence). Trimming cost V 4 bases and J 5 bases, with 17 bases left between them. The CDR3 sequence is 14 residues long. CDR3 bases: TGTGCCTGGAATACCCAGGGGCGCAGGGAGACCCAGTACTTC. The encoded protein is CAWNTQGRRETQYF.

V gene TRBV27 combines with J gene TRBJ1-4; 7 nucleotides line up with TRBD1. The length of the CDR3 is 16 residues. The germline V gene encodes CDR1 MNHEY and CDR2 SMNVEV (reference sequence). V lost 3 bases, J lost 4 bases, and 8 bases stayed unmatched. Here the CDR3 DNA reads TGTGCCAGCAGTTTCCTCTTCGGGACAGATAATGAAAAACTGTTTTTT. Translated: CASSFLFGTDNEKLFF.

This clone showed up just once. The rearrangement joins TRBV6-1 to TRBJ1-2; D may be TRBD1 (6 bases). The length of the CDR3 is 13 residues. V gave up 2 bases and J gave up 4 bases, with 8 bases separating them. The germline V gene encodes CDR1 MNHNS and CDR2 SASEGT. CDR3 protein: CASSEQGTYGYTF. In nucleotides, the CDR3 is TGTGCCAGCAGTGAACAGGGGACCTATGGCTACACCTTC.

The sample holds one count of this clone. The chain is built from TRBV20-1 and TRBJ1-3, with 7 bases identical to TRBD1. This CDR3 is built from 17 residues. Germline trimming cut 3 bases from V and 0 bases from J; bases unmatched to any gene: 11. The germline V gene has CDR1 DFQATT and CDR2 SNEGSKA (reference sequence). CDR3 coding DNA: TGCAGTGCTAGTTCTCAGTCGACAGGGCTCTCTGGAAACACCATATATTTT. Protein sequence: CSASSQSTGLSGNTIYF.

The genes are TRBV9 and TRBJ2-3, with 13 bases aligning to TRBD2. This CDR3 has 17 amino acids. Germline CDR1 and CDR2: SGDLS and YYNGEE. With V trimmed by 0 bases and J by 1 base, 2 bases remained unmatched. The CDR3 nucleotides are TGTGCCAGCAGCGTAGCAGGACTAGCGGGAGGCACAGATACGCAGTATTTT. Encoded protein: CASSVAGLAGGTDTQYF.